Listed below are T cell receptor beta chains from one sample, sequenced in a study of STAT5B mutations in CD4+ large granular lymphocyte leukemia. The repertoire was sequenced with immunoSEQ multiplex PCR; TCRdb's copy has only in-frame clones and lacks some. Altogether 30,000 to 40,000 clones are present, roughly 71% being singletons, with the ten largest covering less than 3%. Sequencing was done on a sample of CD4+ T cells from blood buffy coats. These receptors came from a human donor in good health. Each CDR3 is given with its conserved first and last residue. Fields, in order: D gene, clone size, V gene, J gene, CDR3 DNA, CDR3 protein. D genes are given only for firm matches. Not every row has a clone size; where given, it reads once, few, many or a size class.

D gene: .
clone size: .
V gene: TRBV6-5
J gene: TRBJ1-1
CDR3 DNA: TGTGCCAGCAGTTACTCGGAAGGCACTGAAGCTTTCTTT
CDR3 protein: CASSYSEGTEAFF

D gene: .
clone size: .
V gene: TRBV11-3
J gene: TRBJ2-2
CDR3 DNA: TGTGCCAGCAGCCCCGGAGTAGAAGGGGAGCTGTTTTTT
CDR3 protein: CASSPGVEGELFF

D gene: .
clone size: .
V gene: TRBV6-5
J gene: TRBJ1-1
CDR3 DNA: TGTGCCAGCAGCCGGGGGTCGGACACTGAAGCTTTCTTT
CDR3 protein: CASSRGSDTEAFF

D gene: .
clone size: once
V gene: TRBV7-2
J gene: TRBJ1-2
CDR3 DNA: TGTGCCAGCAGCTCGGCCGGGGGCCTCTATGGCTACACCTTC
CDR3 protein: CASSSAGGLYGYTF

D gene: .
clone size: .
V gene: TRBV10-1
J gene: TRBJ1-1
CDR3 DNA: TGCGCCAGCAGTGAGGGGGCTTCTGAAGCTTTCTTT
CDR3 protein: CASSEGASEAFF

D gene: .
clone size: .
V gene: TRBV2
J gene: TRBJ2-1
CDR3 DNA: TGTGCCAGCAGTGTCCCTAGCCAGGGGAAGGATGAGCAGTTCTTC
CDR3 protein: CASSVPSQGKDEQFF

D gene: .
clone size: .
V gene: TRBV6-1
J gene: TRBJ2-5
CDR3 DNA: TGTGCCAGCAGTGAGGCTGGCTTAGAGACCCAGTACTTC
CDR3 protein: CASSEAGLETQYF

D gene: TRBD2
clone size: .
V gene: TRBV2
J gene: TRBJ2-3
CDR3 DNA: TGTGCCAGCTCATCTAGCGGGGCCGCAGATACGCAGTATTTT
CDR3 protein: CASSSSGAADTQYF

D gene: TRBD1
clone size: .
V gene: TRBV14
J gene: TRBJ1-2
CDR3 DNA: TGTGCCAGCAGCCAAGTTCAGGGGGGCTATGGCTACACCTTC
CDR3 protein: CASSQVQGGYGYTF

D gene: TRBD1
clone size: .
V gene: TRBV7-7
J gene: TRBJ2-3
CDR3 DNA: TGTGCTAGCAGCCCGGGGACAGGGCATAATCAAGCAGATACGCAGTATTTT
CDR3 protein: CASSPGTGHNQADTQYF

D gene: TRBD2
clone size: .
V gene: TRBV19
J gene: TRBJ2-1
CDR3 DNA: TGTGCCAGTAGCCCGGGACTAGCGGGGGTTCCTACCTACAATGAGCAGTTCTTC
CDR3 protein: CASSPGLAGVPTYNEQFF

D gene: TRBD1
clone size: few
V gene: TRBV19
J gene: TRBJ2-1
CDR3 DNA: TGTGCCAGTAGACCACAGGGGGCGACGGGTTACAATGAGCAGTTCTTC
CDR3 protein: CASRPQGATGYNEQFF

D gene: TRBD1
clone size: .
V gene: TRBV10-3
J gene: TRBJ1-1
CDR3 DNA: TGTGCCATCCACAGGGACAGGTCAAACACTGAAGCTTTCTTT
CDR3 protein: CAIHRDRSNTEAFF

D gene: .
clone size: few
V gene: TRBV11-3
J gene: TRBJ2-2
CDR3 DNA: TGTGCCAGCAGCTGGGGACGGAACACCGGGGAGCTGTTTTTT
CDR3 protein: CASSWGRNTGELFF

D gene: .
clone size: .
V gene: TRBV6-5
J gene: TRBJ1-4
CDR3 DNA: TGTGCCAGCAGTTCCCTGGGGGGTAAGGAAAAACTGTTTTTT
CDR3 protein: CASSSLGGKEKLFF

D gene: TRBD1
clone size: .
V gene: TRBV2
J gene: TRBJ2-1
CDR3 DNA: TGTGCCAGCAACGGACAGGTGACCTACAATGAGCAGTTCTTC
CDR3 protein: CASNGQVTYNEQFF

D gene: .
clone size: .
V gene: TRBV28
J gene: TRBJ1-1
CDR3 DNA: TGTGCCAGCAGTCCCAACAGCCCAGGGACCCCTGAAGCTTTCTTT
CDR3 protein: CASSPNSPGTPEAFF

D gene: .
clone size: few
V gene: TRBV9
J gene: TRBJ1-6
CDR3 DNA: TGTGCCAGCAGCGTAGAGCAGGGACGGAATTCACCCCTCCACTTT
CDR3 protein: CASSVEQGRNSPLHF

D gene: .
clone size: .
V gene: TRBV19
J gene: TRBJ2-7
CDR3 DNA: TGTGCCAGTAGAGGGCGGGGGCCCTCCTACGAGCAGTACTTC
CDR3 protein: CASRGRGPSYEQYF

D gene: TRBD1
clone size: .
V gene: TRBV2
J gene: TRBJ2-7
CDR3 DNA: TGTGCCAGCACCCGGGACAGCTCCTACGAGCAGTACTTC
CDR3 protein: CASTRDSSYEQYF

D gene: .
clone size: .
V gene: TRBV5-4
J gene: TRBJ2-2
CDR3 DNA: TGTGCCAGCAGCTTGCCCCTCGGCAGGGCAACCGGCACCGGGGAGCTGTTTTTT
CDR3 protein: CASSLPLGRATGTGELFF

D gene: .
clone size: .
V gene: TRBV2
J gene: TRBJ2-5
CDR3 DNA: TGTGCCAGCAGTGGACTAGTGGGCGAGACCCAGTACTTC
CDR3 protein: CASSGLVGETQYF

D gene: TRBD2
clone size: few
V gene: TRBV28
J gene: TRBJ2-1
CDR3 DNA: TGTGCCAGCAGTTTAGGCGGGGGGATTCACAATGAGCAGTTCTTC
CDR3 protein: CASSLGGGIHNEQFF

D gene: .
clone size: .
V gene: TRBV11-2
J gene: TRBJ2-3
CDR3 DNA: TGTGCCAGCAGCCCCCGGCGGTCGGGCACAGATACGCAGTATTTT
CDR3 protein: CASSPRRSGTDTQYF

D gene: TRBD2
clone size: .
V gene: TRBV7-2
J gene: TRBJ2-3
CDR3 DNA: TGTGCCAGCATCTCTAGCGGGGGTGCTTTCACAGATACGCAGTATTTT
CDR3 protein: CASISSGGAFTDTQYF